This entry lists 27 T cell receptor beta chains sequenced from one sample in a study of blood T cells in healthy people across ages. Through a sample-barcoded 5' primer and a J-beta primer mix, a second PCR was run for about 6 to 11 cycles. MiXCR, run by TCRdb on the 5' RACE reads, gives a single entry per CDR3 protein. The top ten hold around 15% of the sample, which has approximately 940,000 distinct CDR3 sequences, around 49% seen once. Material for sequencing was blood. These receptors originate from a man aged 25-45 years in good health.

The chain employs TRBV20-1 and TRBJ2-7; no clear D. In germline, CDR1 is DFQATT, CDR2 SNEGSKA (reference sequence). This CDR3 region has 12 residues. Trimming cost V 6 bases and J 0 bases, with 9 bases left between them. The CDR3 loop reads CSAQPDSYEQYF. The CDR3 nucleotides read TGCAGTGCCCAGCCCGACTCCTACGAGCAGTACTTC.

This clonotype was seen a few times. The rearrangement links TRBV7-2 to TRBJ2-1, with 8 bases lining up with TRBD1. The V gene end was trimmed by 1 base and the J gene end by 9 bases; junction bases not matched to a gene: 8. Per the germline V gene, CDR1 is SGHTA and CDR2 is FQGNSA. The CDR3 loop spans 15 amino acids. This CDR3 is CASSLVAGGYGEQFF. The CDR3, as DNA: TGTGCCAGCAGCTTAGTTGCAGGGGGCTATGGTGAGCAGTTCTTC.

This clonotype appeared once. V gene TRBV3-1 combines with J gene TRBJ2-2; TRBD1 matches 7 bases. The V segment lost 6 bases and the J segment 7 bases; nucleotides outside the gene matches: 5. Germline-derived CDR1 and CDR2 are LGHDT and YNNKEL (reference sequence). This CDR3 comprises 13 residues. The CDR3 is CASRTGAGGELFF. The DNA for the CDR3 is TGTGCCAGCAGAACAGGGGCCGGCGGGGAGCTGTTTTTT.

The rearrangement joins TRBV5-1 to TRBJ2-3; TRBD2 matches at 9 bases. The germline CDR1 and CDR2 sequences are SGHRS and YFSETQ. The CDR3 is 16 amino acids. Losses at the gene ends were 3 bases for V and 6 bases for J; bases not matched to a gene: 11. The CDR3 loop reads CASSSASGVTMDTQYF. For the CDR3, the DNA is TGCGCCAGCAGCTCGGCTAGCGGGGTGACTATGGATACGCAGTATTTT.

CDR3 loop: CSVEQGGTTEAFF. For the CDR3, the DNA is TGCAGCGTGGAACAGGGGGGGACCACTGAAGCTTTCTTT. This rearrangement joins TRBV29-1 to TRBJ1-1; 8 bases map to TRBD1. Germline CDR1 is SQVTM and CDR2 is ANQGSEA. The ends lost 6 bases at V and 4 bases at J; junction bases unmatched: 7. The CDR3 has 13 amino acids. Using reference TRBV29-1 and TRBJ1-1 for the parts outside the CDR3, the full variable domain is SAVISQKPSRDICQRGTSLTIQCQVDSQVTMMFWYRQQPGQSLTLIATANQGSEATYESGFVIDKFPISRPNLTFSTLTVSNMSPEDSSIYLCSVEQGGTTEAFFGQGTRLTVV.

A remark on this clonotype: One junction end disagrees with the germline gene, perhaps due to a read error. V gene TRBV4-1 combines with J gene TRBJ2-7; no reliable D call. The length of the CDR3 is 14 residues. Per germline, CDR1 MGHRA and CDR2 YSYEKL. Here the CDR3 reads CASNQGPGSYEQYF. DNA for the CDR3: TGCGCCAGCAACCAAGGGCCCGGATCCTACGAGCAGTACTTC.

This chain joins TRBV6-2 or TRBV6-3 and TRBJ2-1; D is uncertain. Germline loops: CDR1 MNHEY, CDR2 SVGEGT. This CDR3 has 13 amino acids. Trimming cost V 0 bases and J 10 bases, with 10 bases left between them. The CDR3 sequence: CASSYSVAQEQFF. The CDR3 DNA follows: TGTGCCAGCAGTTACTCTGTGGCTCAAGAGCAGTTCTTC.

This clonotype turned up a few times. The chain carries TRBV4-2 and TRBJ2-5, with TRBD1 as a possible D gene (6 bases). V lost 1 base, J lost 4 bases, and 19 bases lay in between. The CDR3 sequence is 17 residues long. Germline V gives CDR1 LGHNA, CDR2 YNFKEQ. The CDR3 DNA reads as TGTGCCAGCAGCCAAGTGGGGGCCGAAACTGGAATAGAGACCCAGTACTTC. Translating gives CASSQVGAETGIETQYF.

This clonotype came up many times. J is TRBJ1-2 and V is TRBV20-1, with D possibly matching TRBD1 (5 bases). Per the germline V gene, CDR1 is DFQATT and CDR2 is SNEGSKA (reference sequence). This CDR3 has 13 residues. The V gene lost 6 bases and the J gene lost 7 bases, with 18 bases spanning the gap. The CDR3, as DNA: TGCAGTGCCGAAAAGGGGTCGGTTCGTGGCTACACCTTC. It yields the protein CSAEKGSVRGYTF.

CDR3: CASSYSTPETQYF. Written as DNA, the CDR3 is TGTGCCAGCAGTTACTCGACTCCGGAGACCCAGTACTTC. This rearrangement joins TRBV6-6 to TRBJ2-5; D gene unclear. Germline V gene sequence: CDR1 MNHNY, CDR2 SVGAGI (reference sequence). Trimming shortened V by 0 bases and J by 5 bases, and 7 bases separated the two germline ends. The CDR3 is made up of 13 amino acids.

V and J are TRBV3-1 and TRBJ2-1; D tentatively reads TRBD1 or TRBD2 (5 bases each). The CDR3 extends over 15 amino acids. Germline values: CDR1 LGHDT, CDR2 YNNKEL (reference sequence). Trimming took off 2 bases at V and 2 bases at J, with 10 bases between the two ends. The CDR3 nucleotides read TGTGCCAGCAGCCAACCCGGGGACCCCTACAATGAGCAGTTCTTC. It is translated as CASSQPGDPYNEQFF.

In the case of this clonotype: The junction shows a germline mismatch at one end, possibly a read error. This sequence joins TRBV12-3 or TRBV12-4 and TRBJ2-3; D ambiguous. CDR3 length: 14 residues. CDR3: CASILAGWGDTQYF. CDR3 coding DNA: TGTGCCAGCATTTTAGCAGGCTGGGGAGATACGCAGTATTTT.

The CDR3 DNA follows: TGCGCCAGCAGCTTGGACCTAGCGGGGGGGCGGGATGAGCAGTTCTTC. Translating it yields CASSLDLAGGRDEQFF. The chain uses TRBV5-1 and TRBJ2-1, with 12 bases identical to TRBD2. The CDR3 totals 16 residues. Germline CDR1 reads SGHRS; CDR2 reads YFSETQ. With V trimmed by 0 bases and J by 8 bases, 6 bases remained unmatched.

This chain connects TRBV19 to TRBJ2-1, with 12 bases fitting TRBD2. CDR1 is LNHDA, CDR2 SQIVND, per germline (reference sequence). CDR3 size: 15 residues. Trimming at V came to 5 bases and at J to 5 bases, leaving 4 bases not matched to a gene. CDR3 amino acids: CASSSSGGVHNEQFF. Here the CDR3 DNA reads TGTGCCAGTAGTTCTAGCGGGGGGGTTCACAATGAGCAGTTCTTC.

This clonotype was seen only once. The rearrangement uses TRBV29-1 and TRBJ2-2; D is perhaps TRBD1 or TRBD2 (5 bases each). Germline V gene sequence: CDR1 SQVTM, CDR2 ANQGSEA. V shed 0 bases and J shed 5 bases, with 10 bases lying between them. CDR3 length equals 14 residues. The CDR3 protein is CSVEEGWGTGELFF. The CDR3 DNA reads TGCAGCGTTGAAGAGGGTTGGGGGACCGGGGAGCTGTTTTTT.

The chain carries TRBV2 and TRBJ1-2; TRBD1 might be the D (5 bases). Trimming shortened V by 2 bases and J by 8 bases, and 18 bases separated the two germline ends. Germline V gene data show CDR1 as SNHLY and CDR2 as FYNNEI. This CDR3 contains 15 residues. CDR3 nucleotides: TGTGCCAGCAGTGAACCCCAGGGTATCAGCGGCGGCTACACCTTC. It is translated as CASSEPQGISGGYTF.

The CDR3 loop reads CASSLPESGSSEQYF. The CDR3 coding sequence is TGCGCCAGCAGCTTGCCCGAAAGCGGGTCGAGCGAGCAGTACTTC. The chain couples TRBV5-1 to TRBJ2-7, with a possible D match to TRBD2 (6 bases). The CDR3 has 15 residues. The V end lost 1 base, the J end lost 6 bases, and 17 bases lay between the germline ends. Germline CDR1 reads SGHRS; CDR2 reads YFSETQ.

This clonotype was found many times. The V gene is TRBV24-1, the J gene TRBJ2-1, with D possibly being TRBD2 (6 bases). The CDR3 consists of 17 residues. Germline lookup yields CDR1 KGHDR and CDR2 SFDVKD. Between the trimmed V and J ends, which lost 3 bases and 1 base, there was a span of 15 bases. CDR3: CATSDPGGLGSYNEQFF. CDR3 nucleotides: TGTGCCACCAGTGATCCCGGGGGACTTGGGTCCTACAATGAGCAGTTCTTC.

This clonotype has a handful of counts. The chain combines TRBV10-3 with TRBJ2-7, with D possibly being TRBD2 (6 bases). Trimming removed 5 bases at V and 0 bases at J, with 14 bases between. This CDR3 has 15 amino acids. Germline CDR1 and CDR2: ENHRY and SYGVKD. This CDR3 reads CAISQGLASSYEQYF. As DNA, the CDR3 is TGTGCCATCAGTCAGGGACTGGCCAGCTCCTACGAGCAGTACTTC.

This chain connects TRBV7-9 to TRBJ1-2, with D possibly being TRBD1 (5 bases). Trimming removed 5 bases at V and 4 bases at J, with 17 bases between. From germline, CDR1 is SEHNR and CDR2 FQNEAQ (reference sequence). This CDR3 spans 15 amino acids. CDR3 coding DNA: TGTGCCAGCAGCCTGGGGACGGCGTTCGGCTATGGCTACACCTTC. This gives the protein CASSLGTAFGYGYTF.

V is TRBV20-1 and J is TRBJ1-2, with a possible D match to TRBD1 (6 bases). Germline CDR1 and CDR2: DFQATT and SNEGSKA (reference sequence). The CDR3 is 15 amino acids. Between the trimmed V and J ends, which lost 0 bases and 8 bases, there was a span of 19 bases. CDR3 region: CSARDGGSPSRGYTF. The CDR3 DNA is TGCAGTGCTAGAGATGGGGGCAGCCCCTCCAGAGGCTACACCTTC.

The genes are TRBV30 and TRBJ2-1, with D perhaps TRBD2 (5 bases). The germline V and J ends were trimmed by 1 base and 10 bases, with 11 bases remaining between them. This CDR3 has 12 amino acids. From germline, CDR1 is GTSNPN and CDR2 SVGIG (reference sequence). The CDR3 nucleotides are TGTGCCTGGAGTGAAGAGGGTTACGAGCAGTTCTTC. Translation: CAWSEEGYEQFF.

The rearrangement joins TRBV4-1 to TRBJ1-4; weak D call: TRBD1 (5 bases). Trimming took off 5 bases at V and 6 bases at J, with 13 bases between the two ends. From germline, CDR1 is MGHRA and CDR2 YSYEKL. There are 14 residues in the CDR3. The CDR3 sequence is CASSYRFPDEKLFF. CDR3 DNA sequence: TGCGCCAGCAGCTACAGGTTTCCGGATGAAAAACTGTTTTTT.

The chain carries TRBV6-6 and TRBJ1-1; D possibly corresponds to TRBD1 (5 bases). This CDR3 comprises 13 residues. V shed 6 bases and J shed 1 base, with 9 bases lying between them. Germline V gene data show CDR1 as MNHNY and CDR2 as SVGAGI (reference sequence). The CDR3 is CASRPTENTEAFF. The CDR3 nucleotides read TGTGCCAGCAGACCGACAGAGAACACTGAAGCTTTCTTT.

The genes are TRBV12-3 or TRBV12-4 and TRBJ2-1, with D unclear. The CDR3 is 14 amino acids. Between the trimmed V and J ends, which lost 8 bases and 0 bases, there was a span of 11 bases. DNA of the CDR3: TGTGCCAGCTTGCGCTTGAGCTCCTACAATGAGCAGTTCTTC. Its protein is CASLRLSSYNEQFF.

J is TRBJ1-4 and V is TRBV20-1, with D possibly TRBD1 on 5 matching bases. Germline CDR1 is DFQATT and CDR2 is SNEGSKA (reference sequence). V lost 5 bases, J lost 1 base, and 17 bases lay in between. The CDR3 is 16 amino acids. The CDR3 is CSAPTRGGLTNEKLFF. CDR3 bases: TGCAGTGCTCCCACCCGGGGGGGGTTAACTAATGAAAAACTGTTTTTT.

The chain joins TRBV6-1 to TRBJ2-7; tentative D call: TRBD2 (5 bases). Germline V gene data show CDR1 as MNHNS and CDR2 as SASEGT. The CDR3 extends over 13 amino acids. Trimming removed 6 bases from V and 3 bases from J, with 12 bases in between. CDR3 residues: CASRWSGSYEQYF. CDR3 nucleotides: TGTGCCAGCAGGTGGTCTGGGAGCTACGAGCAGTACTTC.